The subject of this entry is one TCR beta chain. This same CDR3 is encoded by further DNA sequences in the sample. This CDR3 is built from 16 residues. Losses at the gene ends were 2 bases for V and 4 bases for J; bases not matched to a gene: 7. Germline-derived CDR1 and CDR2 are SGHNT and YYREEE (reference sequence). This entry is derived from a study of shared clonotypes between healthy human individuals. Replicate PCRs run on sorted subsets employed around 200 ng DNA, tens of thousands of T cell genomes. Clones were read by immunoSEQ multiplex PCR, and TCRdb kept only the in-frame ones, dropping some. The data show some 2,500,000 clones, under 95% seen once.

The material sequenced was naive CD4+ T cells from PBMCs. Subset reported: CD45RA+ positively selected. The TCR was taken from a man aged 18 to 30 in good health. Some clones in this sample may be carry-over from other donors' samples. The genes are TRBV5-4 and TRBJ2-2, with TRBD2 matching 8 bases. For the CDR3, the DNA is TGTGCCAGCAGCTTAGCGAGCGGGAGTGGCACCGGGGAGCTGTTTTTT. Encoded protein: CASSLASGSGTGELFF.